Reported below is one T cell receptor (beta chain). These data belong to a study of T cells after yellow fever vaccination. In TCRdb, the 5' RACE reads were re-called with MiXCR into one record per CDR3 protein. In the table there are approximately 450,000 distinct CDR3 sequences, over 15% of which are singletons. Between the trimmed V and J ends, which lost 4 bases and 2 bases, there was a span of 11 bases. Germline CDR1 is SGHNT and CDR2 is YYREEE (reference sequence). The CDR3 spans 14 residues. The sequencing here drew on PBMCs, taken before the yellow fever booster vaccination. This chain uses TRBV5-4 with TRBJ2-3; unclear D gene. This clonotype was obtained from a man between 18 and 35 years old who received the YFV17D yellow fever vaccine. CDR3 bases: TGTGCCAGCAGCCTCTCCTCTCACACAGATACGCAGTATTTT. Protein sequence: CASSLSSHTDTQYF.